This TCR beta chain derives from a study of cytomegalovirus exposure and HLA in healthy donors. PCR used 60 Vbeta primers and 13 Jbeta primers. The table came from immunoSEQ multiplex PCR; TCRdb's copy has only in-frame clones and leaves some out. The data contain fewer than 200,000 clones, approximately 82% of them singletons. The clonotype originates from a male donor in good health and CMV-seronegative. Sequenced sample: PBMCs.

The CDR3 nucleotides read TGTGCCAGCAGCTTATCAGGGGTCACCGGGGAGCTGTTTTTT. It specifies CASSLSGVTGELFF. This rearrangement joins TRBV7-2 to TRBJ2-2; weak D call: TRBD1 (6 bases). CDR1 and CDR2 (germline): SGHTA, FQGNSA. The V gene lost 2 bases and the J gene lost 4 bases, with 8 bases spanning the gap. The CDR3 runs 14 residues.